This TCR beta chain was profiled in a study of OX40 agonist ivuxolimab in advanced cancers. Assay: immunoSEQ multiplex PCR; the TCRdb copy retains only in-frame clones and omits some. The sample holds 66,000 or so clones, approximately 81% seen once. This CDR3 spans 15 amino acids. Per the germline V gene, CDR1 is MNHNS and CDR2 is SASEGT. Trimming removed 6 bases at V and 0 bases at J, with 13 bases between. The chain employs TRBV6-1 and TRBJ2-3; D may be TRBD1 (6 bases). Specimen: CD4+ or CD8+ T cells sorted from blood, collected in a trial of the OX40 agonist ivuxolimab. This clonotype was obtained from an adult with an advanced solid tumor such as melanoma, head and neck, liver or kidney cancer. The CDR3 DNA sequence: TGTGCCAGCAGCCTCAGGGGATCTAGCACAGATACGCAGTATTTT. Translating it yields CASSLRGSSTDTQYF.